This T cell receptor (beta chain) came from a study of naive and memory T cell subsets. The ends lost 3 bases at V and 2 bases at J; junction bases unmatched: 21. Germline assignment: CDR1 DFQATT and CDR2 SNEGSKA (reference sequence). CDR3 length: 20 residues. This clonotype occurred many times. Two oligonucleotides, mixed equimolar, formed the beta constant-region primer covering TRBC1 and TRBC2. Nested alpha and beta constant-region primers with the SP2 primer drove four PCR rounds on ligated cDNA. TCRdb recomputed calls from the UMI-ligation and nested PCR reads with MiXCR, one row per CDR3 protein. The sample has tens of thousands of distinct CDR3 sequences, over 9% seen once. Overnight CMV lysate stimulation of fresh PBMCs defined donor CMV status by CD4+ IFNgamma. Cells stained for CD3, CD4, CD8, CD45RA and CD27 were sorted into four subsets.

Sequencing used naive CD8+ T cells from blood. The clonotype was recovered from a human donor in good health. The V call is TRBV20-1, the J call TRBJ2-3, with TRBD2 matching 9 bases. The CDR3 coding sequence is TGCAGTGCTAGGACCTCGTTAGCGGGGGACCAAACCAAAGTCACAGATACGCAGTATTTT. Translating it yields CSARTSLAGDQTKVTDTQYF.